This passage covers 21 T cell receptor beta chains from one sample sequenced in a study of shared clonotypes between healthy human individuals. Libraries were prepared by immunoSEQ multiplex PCR; TCRdb keeps only in-frame clonotypes and omits some of them. This table holds over a million clones, under 80% found once. Material: memory CD4+ T cells sorted from blood. Subset denoted: CD45RA-negative fraction. These receptors originate from a man younger than 30 in good health.

A note on this clone: A far larger clone is only one base removed, so a read error is likely. This sequence joins TRBV11-1 and TRBJ2-3; TRBD1 agrees at 8 bases. The CDR3 contains 15 residues. Germline V gives CDR1 SGHAT, CDR2 FQDESV (reference sequence). The CDR3 loop is CTSSSTGGSTDTQYF. CDR3 DNA: TGTACCAGCAGCTCTACAGGGGGTAGCACAGATACGCAGTATTTT. Complete variable domain (other parts from reference TRBV11-1 and TRBJ2-3): EAEVAQSPRYKITEKSQAVAFWCDPISGHATLYWYRQILGQGPELLVQFQDESVVDDSQLPKDRFSAERLKGVDSTLKIQPAELGDSAMYLCTSSSTGGSTDTQYFGPGTRLTVL.

The rearrangement links TRBV9 to TRBJ2-3; D may match TRBD1 or TRBD2 (5 bases each). Germline V gives CDR1 SGDLS, CDR2 YYNGEE. CDR3 length: 16 residues. V was trimmed by 1 base and J by 0 bases, leaving 12 bases between them. The CDR3 DNA follows: TGTGCCAGCAGCGTATACCCAGGGAGTAGCACAGATACGCAGTATTTT. The encoded protein is CASSVYPGSSTDTQYF.

Only a few counts were recorded for this clone. The chain couples TRBV4-2 to TRBJ1-4, with D perhaps matching TRBD1 (5 bases). Trimming pared 4 bases from V and 0 bases from J, leaving 9 bases between. Germline CDR1 LGHNA, CDR2 YNFKEQ. The CDR3 has 15 amino acids. The CDR3 nucleotides are TGTGCCAGCAGCCCACAGGAACCAACTAATGAAAAACTGTTTTTT. Amino acid sequence: CASSPQEPTNEKLFF.

This chain connects TRBV30 to TRBJ1-6; the D is unclear. Germline CDR1 reads GTSNPN; CDR2 reads SVGIG (reference sequence). The CDR3 consists of 13 residues. V was trimmed by 2 bases and J by 7 bases, leaving 9 bases between them. The CDR3 reads CAWSSTGNSPLHF. CDR3 DNA: TGTGCCTGGAGTTCGACGGGAAATTCACCCCTCCACTTT.

Concerning this clone itself: The sample carries other DNA sequences with the same CDR3. The chain carries TRBV7-9 and TRBJ2-7; 10 positions match TRBD1. CDR3 length: 15 residues. The ends lost 5 bases at V and 2 bases at J; junction bases unmatched: 6. The germline V gene encodes CDR1 SEHNR and CDR2 FQNEAQ (reference sequence). This CDR3 is CASSLTGTGAYEQYF. In DNA form, the CDR3 reads TGTGCCAGCAGCCTAACCGGGACAGGGGCCTACGAGCAGTACTTC.

V and J are TRBV4-1 and TRBJ2-5, with D perhaps TRBD1 (5 bases). The ends were cut back, 8 bases at V and 2 bases at J, with 9 bases in the middle. This CDR3 spans 12 amino acids. Per germline, CDR1 MGHRA and CDR2 YSYEKL. The DNA of the CDR3 is TGCGCCAGCCAGGGCAGTCAAGAGACCCAGTACTTC. Protein: CASQGSQETQYF.

The rearrangement uses TRBV7-2 and TRBJ2-5; D is unclear. This CDR3 has 12 amino acids. Per the germline V gene, CDR1 is SGHTA and CDR2 is FQGNSA. Trimming stripped 4 bases from V and 3 bases from J, with 6 bases between. The CDR3 DNA follows: TGTGCCAGCAGCTCGGCCGAAGAGACCCAGTACTTC. This translates into CASSSAEETQYF.

The sample holds one count of this clone. The V gene is TRBV9, the J gene TRBJ2-7; D is perhaps TRBD2 (6 bases). Trimming left V 2 bases short and J 2 bases short, with 14 bases between. Germline V gene data show CDR1 as SGDLS and CDR2 as YYNGEE. The CDR3 has 15 amino acids. CDR3 residues: CASSVGVAATYEQYF. The CDR3 nucleotides read TGTGCCAGCAGCGTGGGGGTAGCGGCCACCTACGAGCAGTACTTC.

The V call is TRBV6-1, the J call TRBJ1-2; D might be TRBD1 (6 bases). V lost 2 bases to trimming and J lost 4 bases, with 14 bases between them. The CDR3 totals 15 residues. CDR1 is MNHNS, CDR2 SASEGT, per germline. CDR3 sequence (DNA): TGTGCCAGCAGTGAAATAGGACAGAGCCTCTATGGCTACACCTTC. Amino acid sequence: CASSEIGQSLYGYTF.

The gene calls are TRBV18 and TRBJ2-1; TRBD1 agrees at 10 bases. V shed 3 bases, J shed 6 bases, and the junction held 17 bases outside the gene matches. Germline V gene lookup returns CDR1 KGHSH and CDR2 LQKENI. CDR3 length: 19 residues. The CDR3 region is CASSPGTGVPVSTRNEQFF. CDR3 DNA: TGTGCCAGCTCACCTGGGACAGGGGTTCCAGTGTCCACGCGCAATGAGCAGTTCTTC.

This sequence joins TRBV5-6 and TRBJ2-1; D is ambiguous. Germline V CDR1 and CDR2: SGHDT, YYEEEE. CDR3 length: 12 amino acids. Between the trimmed V and J ends, which lost 2 bases and 8 bases, there was a span of 8 bases. The CDR3 coding sequence is TGTGCCAGCAGCTTTACTATATATGAGCAGTTCTTC. This sequence encodes CASSFTIYEQFF. The full variable domain, in which reference TRBV5-6 and TRBJ2-1 provide the parts outside the CDR3, is DAGVTQSPTHLIKTRGQQVTLRCSPKSGHDTVSWYQQALGQGPQFIFQYYEEEERQRGNFPDRFSGHQFPNYSSELNVNALLLGDSALYLCASSFTIYEQFFGPGTRLTVL.

This sequence joins TRBV4-3 and TRBJ2-5; TRBD1 is a possible D gene (6 bases). CDR1 and CDR2 (germline): LGHNA, YSLEER. This CDR3 region has 16 residues. V gave up 3 bases and J gave up 5 bases, with 19 bases separating them. CDR3 residues: CASSQSKAGAWETQYF. The CDR3 bases are TGCGCCAGCAGCCAGAGCAAGGCAGGGGCCTGGGAGACCCAGTACTTC.

The genes are TRBV19 and TRBJ1-6; D ambiguous. This CDR3 contains 14 residues. Trimming shortened V by 2 bases and J by 5 bases, and 7 bases separated the two germline ends. Germline values: CDR1 LNHDA, CDR2 SQIVND (reference sequence). The CDR3 spells CASSIYSHNSPLHF. CDR3 coding DNA: TGTGCCAGTAGTATATACAGTCATAATTCACCCCTCCACTTT.

This clone showed up just a few times. The V and J genes are TRBV28 and TRBJ1-1; 8 bases map to TRBD1. The ends lost 3 bases at V and 4 bases at J; junction bases unmatched: 7. The length of the CDR3 is 15 residues. Germline CDR1 MDHEN, CDR2 SYDVKM. CDR3 residues: CASSLARQGSTEAFF. The CDR3 coding sequence is TGTGCCAGCAGTTTGGCTCGACAGGGGAGCACTGAAGCTTTCTTT. The variable domain in full, completed from reference TRBV28 and TRBJ1-1, reads DVKVTQSSRYLVKRTGEKVFLECVQDMDHENMFWYRQDPGLGLRLIYFSYDVKMKEKGDIPEGYSVSREKKERFSLILESASTNQTSMYLCASSLARQGSTEAFFGQGTRLTVV.

This chain joins TRBV30 and TRBJ2-7, with TRBD2 as a possible D gene (5 bases). Germline lookup yields CDR1 GTSNPN and CDR2 SVGIG (reference sequence). V lost 4 bases, J lost 0 bases, and 13 bases lay in between. The CDR3 loop spans 14 amino acids. The CDR3 region has the DNA TGTGCCTGGAAGTATGGGGAGAGCTCCTACGAGCAGTACTTC. Its translation: CAWKYGESSYEQYF. The full variable domain, in which reference TRBV30 and TRBJ2-7 provide the parts outside the CDR3, is SQTIHQWPATLVQPVGSPLSLECTVEGTSNPNLYWYRQAAGRGLQLLFYSVGIGQISSEVPQNLSASRPQDRQFILSSKKLLLSDSGFYLCAWKYGESSYEQYFGPGTRLTVT.

The chain has TRBV6-5 and TRBJ2-3; D possibly corresponds to TRBD2 (7 bases). There are 15 residues in the CDR3. Germline loops: CDR1 MNHEY, CDR2 SVGAGI. Trimming cost V 5 bases and J 1 base, with 13 bases left between them. In nucleotides, the CDR3 is TGTGCCAGCAGTCCTTCCGGGGGGCGCACAGATACGCAGTATTTT. Its protein is CASSPSGGRTDTQYF.

This clone was recorded a few times. The chain is built from TRBV9 and TRBJ2-4; D is ambiguous. Germline values: CDR1 SGDLS, CDR2 YYNGEE. The CDR3 totals 13 residues. V shed 3 bases and J shed 4 bases, with 8 bases lying between them. DNA of the CDR3: TGTGCCAGCAGCGCGGACGGGAAAAACATTCAGTACTTC. It is translated as CASSADGKNIQYF.

About this clone: The sample carries other DNA sequences with the same CDR3. The chain carries TRBV6-1 and TRBJ2-1; TRBD1 matches at 8 bases. V lost 6 bases, J lost 10 bases, and 11 bases stayed unmatched. From germline, CDR1 is MNHNS and CDR2 SASEGT. The CDR3 extends over 14 amino acids. CDR3 loop: CASSENRGSGEQFF. The CDR3 coding sequence is TGTGCCAGCAGCGAAAACAGGGGGAGCGGGGAGCAGTTCTTC.

This clone has more than one count but fewer than ten. V usage is TRBV11-2 and J usage is TRBJ2-5, with 7 positions matching TRBD2. Trimming cost V 5 bases and J 2 bases; bases outside gene matches: 8. This CDR3 is built from 15 residues. The germline gives CDR1 SGHAT, CDR2 FQNNGV. CDR3 DNA sequence: TGTGCCAGCAGCAGATTCCTAGCGGCTCAAGAGACCCAGTACTTC. Its protein product is CASSRFLAAQETQYF.

The genes are TRBV19 and TRBJ1-2; perhaps TRBD1 as D (5 bases). The CDR3 is 12 residues long. Trimming took off 5 bases at V and 8 bases at J, with 12 bases between the two ends. CDR1 LNHDA and CDR2 SQIVND come from the germline V gene (reference sequence). DNA of the CDR3: TGTGCCAGTAGTCACGGGACCAACGGCTACACCTTC. Translation: CASSHGTNGYTF.

This clone was found a few times. The rearrangement links TRBV11-3 to TRBJ2-5; no clear D. Trimming pared 2 bases from V and 4 bases from J, leaving 11 bases between. Germline V gene data show CDR1 as SGHNT and CDR2 as YENEEA. The CDR3 is made up of 14 amino acids. This chain's CDR3 is CASSLKGPVETQYF. CDR3 nucleotide sequence: TGTGCCAGCAGCTTAAAAGGGCCGGTAGAGACCCAGTACTTC.